This T cell receptor beta chain came from a study of T-cell memory formation after mild COVID-19. Study-wide points: Later expanders leaned CD4+, whereas clones that contracted between day 15 and 85 were balanced CD4/CD8. The study detected some responding clones in pre-infection memory, suggesting cross-reactive memory joined. CD8+ contracting clones occupied EMRA, while CD4+ ones occupied mainly CM and EM.

Sample barcodes and UMIs were carried by the TCR alpha and TCR beta cDNA libraries that 5'RACE generated with constant-segment primers. One entry per CDR3 protein results from TCRdb running MiXCR on the 5' RACE reads. The sample has about 130,000 distinct CDR3 sequences; roughly 6% are singletons. This clonotype has a handful of counts. Its antigen is still unknown. The sequenced sample was PBMCs or a T cell subset sorted from them (not recorded which). This clonotype was obtained from an adult woman who had mild COVID-19 (a few samples of this study predate the infection). Cell type and time point are not known.

Here the CDR3 DNA reads TGTGCCAGCAGTGAAGCGGGACTAGCGGGAGCTGCCAAAAACATTCAGTACTTC. This encodes CASSEAGLAGAAKNIQYF. The V and J genes are TRBV6-1 and TRBJ2-4; 14 nucleotides line up with TRBD2. The CDR3 spans 18 residues. Trimming at V came to 0 bases and at J to 1 base, leaving 2 bases not matched to a gene. Germline CDR1 reads MNHNS; CDR2 reads SASEGT.